The next 14 T cell receptor beta chains were all read from a single sample in a study of T cell changes during pregnancy in multiple sclerosis. This table comes from immunoSEQ multiplex PCR, and its TCRdb copy is limited to in-frame clones, with some not included. The data hold fewer than 85,000 clones, with around 93% observed a single time. The sequencing used peripheral blood, collected in the third trimester of pregnancy. Receptors originate from a female donor with multiple sclerosis, enrolled in a pregnancy study.

The chain combines TRBV7-3 with TRBJ1-6; D gene uncertain. The germline gives CDR1 SGHTA, CDR2 FQGTGA. Between the trimmed V and J ends, which lost 5 bases and 7 bases, there was a span of 15 bases. The CDR3 runs to 15 residues. The CDR3 DNA follows: TGTGCCAGCAGCCCCCCAGACGGGAGGAATTCACCCCTCCACTTT. As protein: CASSPPDGRNSPLHF.

The J gene is TRBJ2-2, the V gene TRBV15, with 9 positions matching TRBD2. Germline lookup yields CDR1 LNHNV and CDR2 YYDKDF (reference sequence). The CDR3 is 17 amino acids. Trimming at V came to 3 bases and at J to 4 bases, leaving 9 bases not matched to a gene. CDR3 sequence reads: CATSSLRTSVGTGELFF. The CDR3 bases are TGTGCCACCAGCAGTCTGAGGACTAGCGTCGGCACCGGGGAGCTGTTTTTT.

The rearrangement uses TRBV4-1 and TRBJ1-6; no reliable D call. The ends were cut back, 4 bases at V and 4 bases at J, with 17 bases in the middle. The CDR3 spans 17 residues. CDR1 is MGHRA, CDR2 YSYEKL, per germline. Here the CDR3 DNA reads TGCGCCAGCAGCCTCTGGTACCCGGTTGGTTATAATTCACCCCTCCACTTT. This translates into CASSLWYPVGYNSPLHF.

J is TRBJ1-1 and V is TRBV21-1. TRBV21-1 is shown as a pseudogene. The CDR3 spans 13 residues. The CDR3 here is CASSKGRGTEAFF. In nucleotides, the CDR3 is TGTGCCAGCAGCAAAGGACGGGGTACTGAAGCTTTCTTT.

V is TRBV6-1 and J is TRBJ1-6, with D possibly being TRBD1 (5 bases). CDR3 size: 14 residues. Germline loops: CDR1 MNHNS, CDR2 SASEGT. V was clipped by 7 bases and J by 9 bases, with 16 bases between them. In nucleotides, the CDR3 is TGTGCCAGCACGTCCCCAGGGAACCGTTCACCCCTCCACTTT. As protein: CASTSPGNRSPLHF.

This clone was recorded once. This chain uses TRBV5-1 with TRBJ2-5; perhaps TRBD1 as D (5 bases). The germline V gene has CDR1 SGHRS and CDR2 YFSETQ. V lost 4 bases and J lost 9, with 22 bases in between. The CDR3 length is 15 residues. CDR3 protein: CASSPGPQLGKAQYF. In DNA, the CDR3 is TGCGCCAGCAGCCCAGGGCCACAGCTGGGGAAGGCCCAGTACTTC.

In DNA form, the CDR3 reads TGTGCCAGCAGCCTAACAGGGCGCGAGCAGTACTTC. Its translation is CASSLTGREQYF. V and J are TRBV5-6 and TRBJ2-7; D perhaps matches TRBD1 (6 bases). Between the trimmed V and J ends, which lost 4 bases and 6 bases, there was a span of 11 bases. Germline CDR1 and CDR2: SGHDT and YYEEEE. The CDR3 totals 12 residues. Filled out from reference TRBV5-6 and TRBJ2-7, the complete variable domain reads DAGVTQSPTHLIKTRGQQVTLRCSPKSGHDTVSWYQQALGQGPQFIFQYYEEEERQRGNFPDRFSGHQFPNYSSELNVNALLLGDSALYLCASSLTGREQYFGPGTRLTVT.

The V call is TRBV5-1, the J call TRBJ2-4, with TRBD2 matching 11 bases. This CDR3 has 16 amino acids. From germline, CDR1 is SGHRS and CDR2 YFSETQ. The V gene end was trimmed by 4 bases and the J gene end by 5 bases; junction bases not matched to a gene: 8. The CDR3, as DNA: TGCGCCAGCAGCCCCATGACTAGCGGGGTCCAAAACATTCAGTACTTC. It translates to CASSPMTSGVQNIQYF. Complete variable domain (other parts from reference TRBV5-1 and TRBJ2-4): KAGVTQTPRYLIKTRGQQVTLSCSPISGHRSVSWYQQTPGQGLQFLFEYFSETQRNKGNFPGRFSGRQFSNSRSEMNVSTLELGDSALYLCASSPMTSGVQNIQYFGAGTRLSVL.

This sequence joins TRBV4-1 and TRBJ2-2; a possible D gene is TRBD1 (6 bases). The V end lost 4 bases, the J end lost 1 base, and 7 bases lay between the germline ends. Germline-derived CDR1 and CDR2 are MGHRA and YSYEKL. CDR3 size: 14 residues. The CDR3 DNA is TGCGCCAGCAGCCCGGGACAGAACACCGGGGAGCTGTTTTTT. Translated: CASSPGQNTGELFF.

V gene TRBV5-1 combines with J gene TRBJ1-2; D perhaps matches TRBD1 (6 bases). The germline V and J ends were trimmed by 3 bases and 6 bases, with 9 bases remaining between them. This CDR3 has 12 amino acids. In germline, CDR1 is SGHRS, CDR2 YFSETQ. The CDR3 DNA sequence: TGCGCCAGCAGCTGGGACACTAATGGCTACACCTTC. As protein: CASSWDTNGYTF.

This chain connects TRBV6-1 to TRBJ2-3; 10 nucleotides line up with TRBD1. This CDR3 comprises 15 residues. The V segment lost 7 bases and the J segment 3 bases; nucleotides outside the gene matches: 7. The V gene's germline CDR1 is MNHNS and CDR2 SASEGT. The CDR3 loop is CASIGGTGVTDTQYF. CDR3 nucleotide sequence: TGTGCCAGCATAGGGGGGACAGGGGTGACAGATACGCAGTATTTT.

The chain couples TRBV7-9 to TRBJ1-2; D call uncertain. The ends were cut back, 3 bases at V and 6 bases at J, with 26 bases in the middle. The CDR3 spans 18 residues. CDR1 and CDR2 (germline): SEHNR, FQNEAQ (reference sequence). CDR3 loop: CASSFNPRAAHLEDGYTF. The CDR3 DNA sequence: TGTGCCAGCAGCTTTAACCCTCGGGCGGCCCATTTGGAGGATGGCTACACCTTC.

The V call is TRBV18, the J call TRBJ2-7; 7 bases align to TRBD1. This CDR3 has 17 residues. The V and J ends lost 1 base and 4 bases, in that order; junction bases with no gene match: 13. In germline, CDR1 is KGHSH, CDR2 LQKENI. In DNA form, the CDR3 reads TGTGCCAGCTCACCACAAGTTGGAGTGAAGGGACAGTACGAGCAGTACTTC. It translates to CASSPQVGVKGQYEQYF.

The J gene is TRBJ2-5, the V gene TRBV6-1, with 14 bases aligning to TRBD2. Germline CDR1 reads MNHNS; CDR2 reads SASEGT. The CDR3 has 18 residues. The V and J ends lost 4 bases and 1 base, in that order; junction bases with no gene match: 8. The CDR3 sequence: CASSGGLAGGPFQETQYF. CDR3 coding DNA: TGTGCCAGCAGTGGCGGACTAGCGGGGGGCCCCTTCCAAGAGACCCAGTACTTC.